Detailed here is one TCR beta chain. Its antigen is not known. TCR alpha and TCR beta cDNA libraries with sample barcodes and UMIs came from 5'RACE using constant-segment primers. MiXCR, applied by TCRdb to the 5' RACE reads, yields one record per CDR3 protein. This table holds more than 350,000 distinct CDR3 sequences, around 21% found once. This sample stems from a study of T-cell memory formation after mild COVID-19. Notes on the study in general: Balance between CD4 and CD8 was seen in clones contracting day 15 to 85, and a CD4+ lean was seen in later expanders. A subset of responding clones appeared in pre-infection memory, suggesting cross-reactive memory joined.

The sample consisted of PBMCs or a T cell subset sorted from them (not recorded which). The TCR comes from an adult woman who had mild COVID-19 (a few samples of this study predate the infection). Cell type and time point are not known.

The CDR3 reads CASSLWTGDQPQHF. In DNA, the CDR3 is TGTGCCAGCAGTTTGTGGACAGGAGATCAGCCCCAGCATTTT. The rearrangement links TRBV12-3 or TRBV12-4 to TRBJ1-5; TRBD1 agrees at 7 bases. The CDR3 runs to 14 residues. V shed 3 bases and J 5 bases; nucleotides not matched to a gene: 4.